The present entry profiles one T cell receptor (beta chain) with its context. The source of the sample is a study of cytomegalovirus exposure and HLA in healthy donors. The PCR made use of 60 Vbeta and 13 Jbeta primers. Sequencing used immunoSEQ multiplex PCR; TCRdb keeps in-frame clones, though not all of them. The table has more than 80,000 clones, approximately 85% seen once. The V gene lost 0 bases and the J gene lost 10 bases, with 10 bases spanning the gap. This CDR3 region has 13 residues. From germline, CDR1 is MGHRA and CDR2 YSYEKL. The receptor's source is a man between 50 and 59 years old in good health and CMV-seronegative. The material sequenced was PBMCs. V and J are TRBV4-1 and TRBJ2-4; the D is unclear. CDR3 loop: CASSQDADVIQYF. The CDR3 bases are TGCGCCAGCAGCCAAGACGCGGATGTTATTCAGTACTTC.